This entry lists 28 T cell receptor beta chains sequenced from one sample in a study of T cell responses to AZD1222 COVID-19 vaccine. The table came from immunoSEQ multiplex PCR; TCRdb's copy has only in-frame clones and leaves some out. The sample lists roughly 140,000 clones, about nine tenths seen once, with just under 2% in the top ten. The sequencing used peripheral blood, collected 28 days after the second AZD1222 dose. The receptor source for this set is an adult who received the AZD1222 COVID-19 vaccine.

The rearrangement uses TRBV27 and TRBJ2-1, with D tentatively TRBD2 (7 bases). V was shortened by 5 bases and J by 5 bases, with 16 bases between the two germline ends. The CDR3 runs 15 residues. The germline CDR1 and CDR2 sequences are MNHEY and SMNVEV (reference sequence). The CDR3 nucleotides are TGTGCCAGCAGTCCCTTGGGGGGGGGCAACAATGAGCAGTTCTTC. This translates into CASSPLGGGNNEQFF.

There are a few counts of this clone. The chain employs TRBV10-3 and TRBJ1-4, with D possibly being TRBD1 (5 bases). The CDR3 consists of 13 residues. With 4 bases removed from V and 8 bases from J, the gap between germline ends came to 11 bases. Germline CDR1 ENHRY, CDR2 SYGVKD. CDR3 nucleotides: TGTGCCATCAGTGCGAGGGACGCCGAAAAACTGTTTTTT. Residues: CAISARDAEKLFF.

The chain has TRBV11-2 and TRBJ2-7, with 7 bases matching TRBD1. CDR3 length: 13 residues. V was clipped by 3 bases and J by 3 bases; unmatched bases: 2. Germline V gives CDR1 SGHAT, CDR2 FQNNGV. This chain's CDR3 is CASSLGQNYEQYF. CDR3 bases: TGTGCCAGCAGCTTGGGACAGAACTACGAGCAGTACTTC.

The chain combines TRBV6-5 with TRBJ2-1, with D possibly called TRBD1 or TRBD2 (5 bases each). Trimming shortened V by 6 bases and J by 10 bases, and 22 bases separated the two germline ends. Germline CDR1 reads MNHEY; CDR2 reads SVGAGI. The CDR3 is made up of 15 amino acids. The CDR3: CASRTGGFVLGEQFF. The CDR3 DNA follows: TGTGCCAGCAGAACTGGGGGATTCGTTCTTGGGGAGCAGTTCTTC.

The genes are TRBV4-2 and TRBJ1-6, with TRBD1 matching over 7 bases. Trimming removed 1 base from V and 7 bases from J; junction bases left unmatched: 1. The CDR3 is 14 amino acids. Germline V gene lookup returns CDR1 LGHNA and CDR2 YNFKEQ. The CDR3 DNA reads as TGTGCCAGCAGCCAAGGGGACAGCAATTCACCCCTCCACTTT. It codes for CASSQGDSNSPLHF.

This sequence joins TRBV10-3 and TRBJ2-5, with D perhaps given as TRBD1 or TRBD2 (5 bases each). V lost 6 bases, J lost 4 bases, and 9 bases lay in between. From germline, CDR1 is ENHRY and CDR2 SYGVKD. The CDR3 spans 12 residues. Written as DNA, the CDR3 is TGTGCCATCAGGGGGGATTCAGAGACCCAGTACTTC. Its protein is CAIRGDSETQYF.

Worth noting for this clone: Other nucleotide sequences in the sample specify the same CDR3. This rearrangement joins TRBV11-2 to TRBJ1-2, with 7 bases lining up with TRBD1. The germline CDR1 and CDR2 sequences are SGHAT and FQNNGV. The CDR3 length is 13 residues. With V trimmed by 5 bases and J by 2 bases, 2 bases remained unmatched. CDR3 coding DNA: TGTGCCAGCAGCCTACAGGGGAACTATGGCTACACCTTC. Protein: CASSLQGNYGYTF.

The chain recombines TRBV7-6 with TRBJ2-6, with TRBD1 matching 8 bases. V lost 5 bases, J lost 1 base, and 7 bases stayed unmatched. The CDR3 spans 17 residues. In germline, CDR1 is SGHVS, CDR2 FNYEAQ. CDR3: CASSPRQGASGANVLTF. CDR3 nucleotides: TGTGCCAGCAGCCCGAGGCAGGGGGCGTCTGGGGCCAACGTCCTGACTTTC.

This chain links TRBV5-6 with TRBJ2-1; the match to TRBD2 covers 12 bases. Germline-derived CDR1 and CDR2 are SGHDT and YYEEEE. The CDR3 length is 15 residues. V dropped 4 bases and J dropped 6; count of bases not matched to a gene: 5. The DNA of the CDR3 is TGTGCCAGCAGCCCCCTAGCGGGGGGGCCCAATGAGCAGTTCTTC. Translation gives CASSPLAGGPNEQFF.

The J gene is TRBJ2-7, the V gene TRBV7-6; D remains ambiguous. Germline V lookup: CDR1 SGHVS, CDR2 FNYEAQ. Between the trimmed V and J ends, which lost 5 bases and 4 bases, there was a span of 9 bases. The CDR3 has 12 residues. Here the CDR3 reads CASSQRDYEQYF. The CDR3, as DNA: TGTGCCAGCAGCCAAAGGGATTACGAGCAGTACTTC.

The chain has TRBV11-2 and TRBJ1-3; tentative D call: TRBD1 (6 bases). This CDR3 is 15 amino acids long. V lost 5 bases and J lost 8, with 19 bases in between. Germline V gene data show CDR1 as SGHAT and CDR2 as FQNNGV. The CDR3 coding sequence is TGTGCCAGCAGCCCGGTTGTCGCAGGGGCGGACACCATATATTTT. Its translation is CASSPVVAGADTIYF.

The chain couples TRBV7-3 to TRBJ2-2; no clear D gene. Germline V gene data show CDR1 as SGHTA and CDR2 as FQGTGA. V gave up 4 bases and J gave up 5 bases, with 17 bases separating them. The CDR3 totals 16 residues. The CDR3 nucleotides are TGTGCCAGCAGCTCCCAACCAATACGACTTACCGGGGAGCTGTTTTTT. Translation: CASSSQPIRLTGELFF.

The chain joins TRBV7-9 to TRBJ2-1; D gene ambiguous. The CDR3 totals 13 residues. V lost 2 bases and J 8 bases, leaving 10 bases between the germline ends. Germline V CDR1 and CDR2: SEHNR, FQNEAQ (reference sequence). CDR3 DNA: TGTGCCAGCAGCTTACTTCTGGAACATGAGCAGTTCTTC. This translates into CASSLLLEHEQFF. The whole variable domain, remainder taken from reference TRBV7-9 and TRBJ2-1, is DTGVSQNPRHKITKRGQNVTFRCDPISEHNRLYWYRQTLGQGPEFLTYFQNEAQLEKSRLLSDRFSAERPKGSFSTLEIQRTEQGDSAMYLCASSLLLEHEQFFGPGTRLTVL.

The V and J genes are TRBV19 and TRBJ1-5; the match to TRBD1 covers 12 bases. The CDR3 has 17 residues. CDR1 LNHDA and CDR2 SQIVND come from the germline V gene (reference sequence). The ends lost 6 bases at V and 2 bases at J; junction bases unmatched: 8. The CDR3 bases are TGTGCCAGTAGACCACCGGGACAGGGGGCCGGCAATCAGCCCCAGCATTTT. As protein: CASRPPGQGAGNQPQHF. The variable domain in full, with the rest retrieved from reference TRBV19 and TRBJ1-5, is DGGITQSPKYLFRKEGQNVTLSCEQNLNHDAMYWYRQDPGQGLRLIYYSQIVNDFQKGDIAEGYSVSREKKESFPLTVTSAQKNPTAFYLCASRPPGQGAGNQPQHFGDGTRLSIL.

This chain links TRBV7-2 with TRBJ2-7, with D hard to call. The CDR3 spans 14 residues. Trimming removed 3 bases from V and 0 bases from J, with 9 bases in between. The germline V gene encodes CDR1 SGHTA and CDR2 FQGNSA. Written as DNA, the CDR3 is TGTGCCAGCAGCTTTACCTCGAGCTCCTACGAGCAGTACTTC. The encoded protein is CASSFTSSSYEQYF.

The J gene is TRBJ1-1, the V gene TRBV6-2 or TRBV6-3; possibly TRBD1 for D (5 bases). Trimming removed 1 base at V and 4 bases at J, with 25 bases between. CDR3 length: 19 amino acids. Germline values: CDR1 MNHEY, CDR2 SVGEGT. The CDR3 protein is CASSYFHWTKTQRSTEAFF. The CDR3 coding sequence is TGTGCCAGCAGTTACTTTCATTGGACAAAAACTCAAAGGAGCACTGAAGCTTTCTTT.

This rearrangement joins TRBV7-9 to TRBJ1-2; 8 bases agree with TRBD1. This CDR3 comprises 17 residues. Germline-derived CDR1 and CDR2 are SEHNR and FQNEAQ (reference sequence). Trimming removed 4 bases from V and 7 bases from J; junction bases left unmatched: 17. The CDR3 DNA reads TGTGCCAGCAGCTCCGACAGGGGTGGCCCAATGGTAGGTGGCTACACCTTC. Translating gives CASSSDRGGPMVGGYTF. Full variable domain (missing parts from reference TRBV7-9 and TRBJ1-2): DTGVSQNPRHKITKRGQNVTFRCDPISEHNRLYWYRQTLGQGPEFLTYFQNEAQLEKSRLLSDRFSAERPKGSFSTLEIQRTEQGDSAMYLCASSSDRGGPMVGGYTFGSGTRLTVV.

The chain couples TRBV4-1 to TRBJ2-3; D might be TRBD2 (5 bases). V was cut by 8 bases and J by 4 bases, with 19 bases left in between. This CDR3 spans 15 amino acids. The germline gives CDR1 MGHRA, CDR2 YSYEKL. CDR3 protein: CASRGRALGSDTQYF. The DNA of the CDR3 is TGCGCCAGCCGAGGGCGAGCTCTAGGGTCAGATACGCAGTATTTT.

The chain joins TRBV3-1 (or the pseudogene TRBV3-2) to TRBJ2-5, with 10 bases identical to TRBD2. The V gene end was trimmed by 7 bases and the J gene end by 5 bases; junction bases not matched to a gene: 10. The CDR3 has 15 amino acids. CDR1 is LGHDT, CDR2 YNNKEL, per germline (reference sequence). CDR3 residues: CASKPGTSVGETQYF. DNA for the CDR3: TGTGCCAGCAAGCCCGGGACTAGCGTCGGTGAGACCCAGTACTTC.

J is TRBJ1-5 and V is TRBV6-1, with a weak D call TRBD1 (6 bases). CDR3 length: 17 residues. The germline V gene has CDR1 MNHNS and CDR2 SASEGT. The V end lost 4 bases, the J end lost 3 bases, and 19 bases lay between the germline ends. The CDR3 region has the DNA TGTGCCAGCAGTGGTCTTTGGTACAGGGCCTCCAATCAGCCCCAGCATTTT. As protein: CASSGLWYRASNQPQHF.

Remarks on this clone: The sample holds other DNA sequences that translate to the same CDR3. The V gene is TRBV2, the J gene TRBJ1-3; D perhaps matches TRBD1 (5 bases). Germline assignment: CDR1 SNHLY and CDR2 FYNNEI. V gave up 4 bases and J gave up 0 bases, with 7 bases separating them. This CDR3 contains 14 residues. The CDR3 DNA is TGTGCCAGCAGTGTTCAGGGCTCTGGAAACACCATATATTTT. It yields the protein CASSVQGSGNTIYF. The variable domain in full, with the rest retrieved from reference TRBV2 and TRBJ1-3, is EPEVTQTPSHQVTQMGQEVILRCVPISNHLYFYWYRQILGQKVEFLVSFYNNEISEKSEIFDDQFSVERPDGSNFTLKIRSTKLEDSAMYFCASSVQGSGNTIYFGEGSWLTVV.

The gene calls are TRBV14 and TRBJ2-7; D is unclear. Germline V gene sequence: CDR1 SGHDN, CDR2 FVKESK. Trimming pared 1 base from V and 3 bases from J, leaving 13 bases between. This CDR3 is built from 15 residues. The DNA for the CDR3 is TGTGCCAGCAGCCAAGGGCTCCTGGGTAGCTACGAGCAGTACTTC. Encoded protein: CASSQGLLGSYEQYF.

CDR3 residues: CASYPGLAGVYEQYF. In nucleotides, the CDR3 is TGTGCCAGCTATCCAGGACTAGCGGGAGTCTACGAGCAGTACTTC. The V call is TRBV2, the J call TRBJ2-7, with 13 bases fitting TRBD2. The CDR3 runs 15 residues. From germline, CDR1 is SNHLY and CDR2 FYNNEI. Trimming cost V 8 bases and J 3 bases; bases outside gene matches: 7.

This clone was detected only once. V is TRBV4-1 and J is TRBJ1-2; TRBD1 matches at 10 bases. The CDR3 has 13 residues. Germline V gene data show CDR1 as MGHRA and CDR2 as YSYEKL. The V segment lost 4 bases and the J segment 8 bases; nucleotides outside the gene matches: 4. The CDR3 loop reads CASSLGDRGGYTF. The CDR3 region has the DNA TGCGCCAGCAGCCTCGGGGACAGGGGCGGCTACACCTTC.

This CDR3 reads CASSLTGMETQYF. The CDR3 DNA is TGTGCCAGCAGCTTGACGGGAATGGAGACCCAGTACTTC. The chain is built from TRBV7-3 and TRBJ2-5; TRBD2 is a possible D gene (5 bases). Trimming took off 3 bases at V and 5 bases at J, with 10 bases between the two ends. CDR3 length: 13 residues. CDR1 SGHTA and CDR2 FQGTGA come from the germline V gene.

The chain joins TRBV7-8 to TRBJ1-2; D is ambiguous. Deletions cut 5 bases from V and 4 bases from J, with 17 bases between. Germline V gives CDR1 SGHVS, CDR2 FQNEAQ. The CDR3 runs to 15 residues. Here the CDR3 DNA reads TGTGCCAGCAGCCCAGACCGGGTTATTGGCTATGGCTACACCTTC. It is translated as CASSPDRVIGYGYTF.

The V and J genes are TRBV5-6 and TRBJ2-2, with D uncertain. The CDR3 spans 15 residues. The V and J ends lost 0 bases and 4 bases respectively, with 10 bases between them. In germline, CDR1 is SGHDT, CDR2 YYEEEE. The CDR3 loop reads CASSLERRTTGELFF. The CDR3 coding sequence is TGTGCCAGCAGCTTGGAACGGCGGACCACCGGGGAGCTGTTTTTT.

This chain links TRBV28 with TRBJ1-2; D call uncertain. The V end lost 5 bases, the J end lost 10 bases, and 11 bases lay between the germline ends. In germline, CDR1 is MDHEN, CDR2 SYDVKM. CDR3 size: 11 residues. CDR3 amino acids: CASSLNKNYTF. The CDR3 DNA reads as TGTGCCAGCAGTCTTAACAAGAACTACACCTTC.